One T cell receptor beta chain is described in this entry. The antigen is undetermined. Over chemoradiotherapy, repertoires were sampled more than once. The CDR3 has 16 residues. Germline CDR1 ENHRY, CDR2 SYGVKD. Germline trimming cut 0 bases from V and 6 bases from J; bases unmatched to any gene: 6. TCRdb's table, derived via immunoSEQ multiplex PCR, lists solely in-frame clones and lacks some. The data hold 15,000 to 20,000 clones, with about nine tenths observed a single time. The data were obtained in a study of chemoradiotherapy in HPV16-positive cancers. Study results and caveats: During treatment, candidate HPV-specific clones and E7-related motifs expanded in tumor.

The clonotype comes from a human donor with HPV-associated anogenital cancer. The J gene is TRBJ1-4, the V gene TRBV10-3, with 8 bases identical to TRBD1. The source was blood, collected from a patient who underwent chemoradiotherapy. This CDR3 reads CAISESGGTGYEKLFF. Here the CDR3 DNA reads TGTGCCATCAGTGAGTCTGGAGGGACAGGCTATGAAAAACTGTTTTTT.